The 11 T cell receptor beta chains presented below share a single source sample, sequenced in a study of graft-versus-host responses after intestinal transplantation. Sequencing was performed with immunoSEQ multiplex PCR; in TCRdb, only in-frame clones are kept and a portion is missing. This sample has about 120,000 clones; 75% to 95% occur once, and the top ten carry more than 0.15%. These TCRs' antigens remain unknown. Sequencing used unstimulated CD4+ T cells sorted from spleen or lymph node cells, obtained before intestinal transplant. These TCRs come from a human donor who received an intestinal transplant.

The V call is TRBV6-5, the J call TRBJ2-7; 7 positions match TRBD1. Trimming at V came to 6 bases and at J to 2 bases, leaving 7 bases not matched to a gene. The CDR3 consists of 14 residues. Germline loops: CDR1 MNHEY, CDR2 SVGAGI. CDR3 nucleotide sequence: TGTGCCAGCAGGCGCACAGGGGCAGCCTACGAGCAGTACTTC. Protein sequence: CASRRTGAAYEQYF.

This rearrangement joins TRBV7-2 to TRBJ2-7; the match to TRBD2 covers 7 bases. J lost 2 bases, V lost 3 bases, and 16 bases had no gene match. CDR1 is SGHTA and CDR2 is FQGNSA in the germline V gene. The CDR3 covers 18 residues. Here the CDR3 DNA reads TGTGCCAGCAGCTTTCCCCCTCCTAGCGGCCGACTTACCTACGAGCAGTACTTC. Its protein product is CASSFPPPSGRLTYEQYF. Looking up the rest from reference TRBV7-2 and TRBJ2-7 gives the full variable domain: GAGVSQSPSNKVTEKGKDVELRCDPISGHTALYWYRQSLGQGLEFLIYFQGNSAPDKSGLPSDRFSAERTGGSVSTLTIQRTQQEDSAVYLCASSFPPPSGRLTYEQYFGPGTRLTVT.

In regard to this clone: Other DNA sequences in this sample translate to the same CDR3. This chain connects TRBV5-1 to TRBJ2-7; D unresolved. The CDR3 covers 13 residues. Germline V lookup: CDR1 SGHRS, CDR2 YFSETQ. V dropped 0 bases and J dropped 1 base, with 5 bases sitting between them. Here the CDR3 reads CASSLAASYEQYF. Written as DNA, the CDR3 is TGCGCCAGCAGCTTGGCCGCGTCCTACGAGCAGTACTTC.

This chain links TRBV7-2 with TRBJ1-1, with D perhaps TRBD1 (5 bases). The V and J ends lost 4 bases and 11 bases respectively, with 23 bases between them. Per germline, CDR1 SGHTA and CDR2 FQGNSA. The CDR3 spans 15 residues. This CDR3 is CASSSPGLSPLGAFF. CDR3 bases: TGTGCCAGCAGCTCACCGGGACTCTCCCCGCTAGGCGCTTTCTTT.

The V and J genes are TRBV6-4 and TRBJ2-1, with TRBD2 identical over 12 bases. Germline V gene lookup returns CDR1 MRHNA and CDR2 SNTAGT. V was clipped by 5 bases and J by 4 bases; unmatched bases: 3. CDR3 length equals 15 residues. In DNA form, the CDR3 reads TGTGCCAGCAGTCCTAGCGGGAGGGGGTACAATGAGCAGTTCTTC. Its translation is CASSPSGRGYNEQFF.

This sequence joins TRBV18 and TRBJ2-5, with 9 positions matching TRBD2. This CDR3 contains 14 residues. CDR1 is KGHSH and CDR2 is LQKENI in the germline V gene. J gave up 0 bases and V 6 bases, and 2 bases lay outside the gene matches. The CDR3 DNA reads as TGTGCCAGCTCGGGACTAGCCAACCAAGAGACCCAGTACTTC. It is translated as CASSGLANQETQYF.

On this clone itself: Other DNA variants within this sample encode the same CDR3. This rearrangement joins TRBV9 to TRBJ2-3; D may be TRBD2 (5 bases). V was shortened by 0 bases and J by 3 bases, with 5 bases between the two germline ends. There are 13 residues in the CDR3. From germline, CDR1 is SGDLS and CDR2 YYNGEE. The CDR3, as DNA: TGTGCCAGCAGCGTAGCGGGGACAGATACGCAGTATTTT. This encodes CASSVAGTDTQYF.

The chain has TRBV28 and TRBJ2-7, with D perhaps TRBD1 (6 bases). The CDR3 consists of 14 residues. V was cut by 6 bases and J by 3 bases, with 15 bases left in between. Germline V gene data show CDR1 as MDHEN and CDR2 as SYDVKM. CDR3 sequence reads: CASSPQGISYEQYF. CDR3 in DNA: TGTGCCAGCAGCCCTCAGGGGATTAGCTACGAGCAGTACTTC.

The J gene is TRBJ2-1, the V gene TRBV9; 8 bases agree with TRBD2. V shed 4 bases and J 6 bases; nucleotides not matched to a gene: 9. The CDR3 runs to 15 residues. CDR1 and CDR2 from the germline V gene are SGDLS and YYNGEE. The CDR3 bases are TGTGCCAGCAGCCGGAGAGCGGGAGAGGGCAATGAGCAGTTCTTC. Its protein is CASSRRAGEGNEQFF.

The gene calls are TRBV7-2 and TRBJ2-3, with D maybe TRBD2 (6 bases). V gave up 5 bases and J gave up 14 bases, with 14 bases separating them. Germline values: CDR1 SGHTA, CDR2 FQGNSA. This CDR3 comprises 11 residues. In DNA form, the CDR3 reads TGTGCCAGCAGCCAGGGACTGCCGCTGTATTTT. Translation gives CASSQGLPLYF. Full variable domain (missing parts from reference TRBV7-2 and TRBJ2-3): GAGVSQSPSNKVTEKGKDVELRCDPISGHTALYWYRQSLGQGLEFLIYFQGNSAPDKSGLPSDRFSAERTGGSVSTLTIQRTQQEDSAVYLCASSQGLPLYFGPGTRLTVL.

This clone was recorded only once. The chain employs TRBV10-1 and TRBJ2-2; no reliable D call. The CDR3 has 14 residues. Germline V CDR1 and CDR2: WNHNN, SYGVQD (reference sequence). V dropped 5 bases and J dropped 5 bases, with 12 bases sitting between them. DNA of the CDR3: TGCGCCAGCAGTTACGACTCAGTTACCGGGGAGCTGTTTTTT. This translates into CASSYDSVTGELFF.